These 16 T cell receptor beta chains share one sample of origin, sequenced in a study of blood T cells in healthy people across ages. Combining a sample-barcoded 5' primer with a J-beta primer mix, a second PCR ran for about 6 to 11 cycles. TCRdb ran MiXCR on the 5' RACE reads and lists one entry per CDR3 protein. The repertoire has roughly 1,800,000 distinct CDR3 sequences, around half of them found once; the top ten carry less than 2.5%. The sample taken for sequencing was blood. Receptors were obtained from a woman aged 40 to 50 in good health.

The chain links TRBV4-2 to TRBJ1-6; no definite D call. Between the trimmed V and J ends, which lost 0 bases and 6 bases, there was a span of 15 bases. The CDR3 is 17 residues long. From germline, CDR1 is LGHNA and CDR2 YNFKEQ. CDR3 region: CASSQDRPSLGNSPLHF. DNA of the CDR3: TGTGCCAGCAGCCAAGATCGTCCTTCGCTGGGTAATTCACCCCTCCACTTT.

The chain's CDR3 is CASSLEDSYNQPQHF. The CDR3 coding sequence is TGTGCCAGCAGCTTAGAGGACAGTTACAATCAGCCCCAGCATTTT. The V and J genes are TRBV7-8 and TRBJ1-5, with D tentatively TRBD1 (6 bases). The V end lost 1 base, the J end lost 3 bases, and 10 bases lay between the germline ends. The CDR3 sequence is 15 residues long. Per the germline V gene, CDR1 is SGHVS and CDR2 is FQNEAQ.

The table lists this clonotype with a few counts. CDR3 loop: CASSLALASSYNEQFF. CDR3 nucleotide sequence: TGTGCCAGCAGCTTGGCACTAGCGAGCTCCTACAATGAGCAGTTCTTC. The J gene is TRBJ2-1, the V gene TRBV7-6, with TRBD2 matching over 7 bases. CDR1 SGHVS and CDR2 FNYEAQ come from the germline V gene. The CDR3 loop spans 16 amino acids. V dropped 3 bases and J dropped 0; count of bases not matched to a gene: 5.

This clonotype has only one observation. The J gene is TRBJ1-5, the V gene TRBV11-2, with D maybe TRBD1 (5 bases). Per germline, CDR1 SGHAT and CDR2 FQNNGV. Trimming shortened V by 1 base and J by 2 bases, and 12 bases separated the two germline ends. CDR3 size: 16 residues. In DNA, the CDR3 is TGTGCCAGCAGCTTAGGCTTAGGACACCGCAATCAGCCCCAGCATTTT. The encoded protein is CASSLGLGHRNQPQHF.

This clonotype was counted once. This sequence joins TRBV27 and TRBJ2-4; the D gene is possibly TRBD1 (5 bases). Gene TRBJ2-7 matches the end of the DNA better, so the J call may be wrong. The CDR3 extends over 15 amino acids. Germline-derived CDR1 and CDR2 are MNHEY and SMNVEV (reference sequence). CDR3 loop: CAGSPSAGKNHEQYF. Written as DNA, the CDR3 is TGTGCCGGCTCCCCCTCGGCAGGGAAAAACCACGAGCAGTACTTC.

This clonotype has ten or more counts. The rearrangement joins TRBV7-2 to TRBJ2-4; D is uncertain. This CDR3 comprises 11 residues. Germline CDR1 and CDR2: SGHTA and FQGNSA. Between the trimmed V and J ends, which lost 3 bases and 8 bases, there was a span of 5 bases. The CDR3 sequence: CASSFLDIQYF. Written as DNA, the CDR3 is TGTGCCAGCAGCTTCCTAGACATTCAGTACTTC.

J is TRBJ1-2 and V is TRBV6-2 or TRBV6-3; the D is unclear. CDR1 is MNHEY and CDR2 is SVGEGT in the germline V gene. The CDR3 runs 15 residues. The V gene lost 7 bases and the J gene lost 4 bases, with 19 bases spanning the gap. This CDR3 reads CASIQSPLASYGYTF. CDR3 DNA sequence: TGTGCCAGCATTCAATCCCCTCTGGCTAGCTATGGCTACACCTTC.

This clonotype was picked up one time. This sequence joins TRBV6-2 or TRBV6-3 and TRBJ2-3; D ambiguous. Trimming took 2 bases from V and 6 from J, leaving 21 bases between them. The germline V gene has CDR1 MNHEY and CDR2 SVGEGT. The CDR3 runs 17 residues. The CDR3 spells CASSYQAGRGNQDTQYF. CDR3 nucleotides: TGTGCCAGCAGTTACCAAGCCGGACGTGGGAATCAGGATACGCAGTATTTT.

The J gene is TRBJ2-1, the V gene TRBV28; D ambiguous. This CDR3 is 14 amino acids long. The germline gives CDR1 MDHEN, CDR2 SYDVKM. Trimming pared 6 bases from V and 2 bases from J, leaving 11 bases between. The CDR3 region has the DNA TGTGCCAGCAGAGGGCTAGTAGCCTACAATGAGCAGTTCTTC. As protein: CASRGLVAYNEQFF.

This clonotype was seen just once. The chain couples TRBV10-3 to TRBJ1-6; D is possibly TRBD1 (5 bases). This CDR3 contains 15 residues. Trimming shortened V by 3 bases and J by 6 bases, and 12 bases separated the two germline ends. Germline V gene data show CDR1 as ENHRY and CDR2 as SYGVKD. The CDR3 DNA sequence: TGTGCCATCAGTGAAGGGGAGGTGGCTAATTCACCCCTCCACTTT. As protein: CAISEGEVANSPLHF.

This clonotype has more than one count but fewer than ten. The chain uses TRBV4-3 and TRBJ2-5; D may be TRBD1 (6 bases). The V gene lost 4 bases and the J gene lost 5 bases, with 11 bases spanning the gap. The V gene's germline CDR1 is LGHNA and CDR2 YSLEER. This CDR3 is 13 amino acids long. In DNA form, the CDR3 reads TGCGCCAGCAGCCGCACAGGGTTCGAGACCCAGTACTTC. Encoded protein: CASSRTGFETQYF.

The rearrangement joins TRBV20-1 to TRBJ2-1; 13 nucleotides align to TRBD2. CDR1 DFQATT and CDR2 SNEGSKA come from the germline V gene (reference sequence). Losses at the gene ends were 7 bases for V and 0 bases for J; bases not matched to a gene: 12. CDR3 length equals 18 residues. The CDR3 DNA reads as TGCAGTGGTACGGGCAGGACTAGCGGGGGATACTCCTACAATGAGCAGTTCTTC. Protein: CSGTGRTSGGYSYNEQFF.

The rearrangement uses TRBV7-2 and TRBJ1-5; TRBD1 is a possible D gene (5 bases). Germline CDR1 reads SGHTA; CDR2 reads FQGNSA. This CDR3 is built from 17 residues. V shed 2 bases and J shed 2 bases, with 16 bases lying between them. The CDR3: CASSLQGLQVGNQPQHF. The DNA of the CDR3 is TGTGCCAGCAGCTTACAGGGTCTGCAAGTGGGCAATCAGCCCCAGCATTTT.

The rearrangement joins TRBV5-1 to TRBJ2-3; D possibly matches TRBD1 or TRBD2 (6 bases each). Trimming removed 0 bases from V and 6 bases from J, with 14 bases in between. Germline V gene data show CDR1 as SGHRS and CDR2 as YFSETQ. This CDR3 has 15 amino acids. Here the CDR3 reads CASSLVRGLEDTQYF. The CDR3 DNA reads TGCGCCAGCAGCTTGGTTCGGGGGCTGGAGGATACGCAGTATTTT.

The CDR3 protein is CASSAAVGGEQYF. In DNA, the CDR3 is TGTGCCAGCAGCGCGGCTGTGGGGGGCGAGCAGTACTTC. V usage is TRBV13 and J usage is TRBJ2-7, with a weak D call TRBD2 (6 bases). V lost 5 bases and J lost 6, with 14 bases in between. Germline V gene data show CDR1 as PRHDT and CDR2 as FYEKMQ (reference sequence). There are 13 residues in the CDR3.

This clonotype came up a few times. The chain employs TRBV3-1 and TRBJ2-6; D possibly uses TRBD1 or TRBD2 (5 bases each). The V and J ends lost 1 base and 0 bases respectively, with 13 bases between them. The length of the CDR3 is 18 residues. Germline assignment: CDR1 LGHDT and CDR2 YNNKEL (reference sequence). CDR3 protein: CASSQVRGRSSGANVLTF. CDR3 nucleotides: TGTGCCAGCAGCCAAGTCCGGGGACGGTCCTCTGGGGCCAACGTCCTGACTTTC.